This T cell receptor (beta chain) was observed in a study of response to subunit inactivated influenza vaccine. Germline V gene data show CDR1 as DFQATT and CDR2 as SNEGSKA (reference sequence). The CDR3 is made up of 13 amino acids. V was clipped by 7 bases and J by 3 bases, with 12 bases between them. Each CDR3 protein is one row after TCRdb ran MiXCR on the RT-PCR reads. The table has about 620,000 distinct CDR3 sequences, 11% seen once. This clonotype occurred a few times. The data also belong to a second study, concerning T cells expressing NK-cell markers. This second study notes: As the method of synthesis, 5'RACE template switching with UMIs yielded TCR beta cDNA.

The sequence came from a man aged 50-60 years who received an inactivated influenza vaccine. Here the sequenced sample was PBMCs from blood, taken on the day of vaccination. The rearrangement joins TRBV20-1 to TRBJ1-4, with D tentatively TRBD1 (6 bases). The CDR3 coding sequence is TGCAGTGTAAGGGGGGAGTCTAATGAAAAACTGTTTTTT. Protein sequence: CSVRGESNEKLFF.